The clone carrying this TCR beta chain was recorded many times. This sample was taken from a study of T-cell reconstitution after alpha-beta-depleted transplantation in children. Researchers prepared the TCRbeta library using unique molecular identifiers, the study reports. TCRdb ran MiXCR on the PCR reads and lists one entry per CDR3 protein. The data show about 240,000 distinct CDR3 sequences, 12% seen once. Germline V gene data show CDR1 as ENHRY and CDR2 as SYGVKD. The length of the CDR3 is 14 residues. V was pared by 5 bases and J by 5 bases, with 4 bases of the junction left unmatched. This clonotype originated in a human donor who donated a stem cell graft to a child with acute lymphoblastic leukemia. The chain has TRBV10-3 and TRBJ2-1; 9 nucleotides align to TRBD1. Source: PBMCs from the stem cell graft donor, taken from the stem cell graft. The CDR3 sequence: CAISYRGRNNEQFF. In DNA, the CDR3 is TGTGCCATCAGTTACAGGGGGCGCAACAATGAGCAGTTCTTC.